The present T cell receptor beta chain was sequenced within a study of ipilimumab plus nivolumab after autologous stem cell transplantation. Overall study: Median doses per patient: a few ipilimumab, 7 to 9 nivolumab.

Concerning this clone: The antigen is undetermined.

Checkpoint therapy with ipilimumab 1 mg/kg began 14 to 28 days after transplant. Patients received nivolumab 3 mg/kg at weeks 1, 4, 7, 10, then fortnightly to week 26. TCRdb's table, derived via immunoSEQ multiplex PCR, lists solely in-frame clones and lacks some. Among about 13,000 clones listed, about three quarters were seen once. Study-wide points: TCR repertoire, Treg phenotype and gut microbiota reportedly support more study of this approach.

The CDR3 loop spans 16 amino acids. V shed 4 bases and J 4 bases; nucleotides not matched to a gene: 10. Germline V gene lookup returns CDR1 SGHTS and CDR2 YDEGEE. Sequencing was performed on PBMCs, taken in a trial of ipilimumab plus nivolumab as post-transplant consolidation. This chain joins TRBV5-8 and TRBJ1-2; 10 bases agree with TRBD1. This clonotype originated in a male donor with diffuse large B-cell lymphoma. The CDR3 here is CASSLDGTGDIYGYTF. CDR3 nucleotide sequence: TGTGCCAGCAGCCTGGACGGGACAGGGGATATCTATGGCTACACCTTC.